What follows describes a single T cell receptor (beta chain). The sample belongs to a study of tumor-infiltrating lymphocytes in localized non-small cell lung cancer. The germline V gene encodes CDR1 LGHNA and CDR2 YSLEER. The CDR3 loop spans 16 amino acids. Trimming left V 1 base short and J 0 bases short, with 11 bases between. Assay: immunoSEQ multiplex PCR; the TCRdb copy retains only in-frame clones and omits some. Found here are 7,000 to 8,000 clones, approximately 60% of them singletons; the top ten hold about 12%. The receptor was derived from a human donor with non-small cell lung cancer. Sample: lung tumor tissue. This chain links TRBV4-3 with TRBJ2-3, with a possible D match to TRBD2 (6 bases). The CDR3 is CASSQGAGTSTDTQYF. In DNA form, the CDR3 reads TGCGCCAGCAGCCAAGGCGCCGGGACTAGCACAGATACGCAGTATTTT.